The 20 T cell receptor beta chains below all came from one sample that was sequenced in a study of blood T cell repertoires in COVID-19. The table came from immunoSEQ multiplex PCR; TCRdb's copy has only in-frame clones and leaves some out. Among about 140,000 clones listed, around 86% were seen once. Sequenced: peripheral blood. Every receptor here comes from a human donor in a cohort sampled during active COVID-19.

Here the CDR3 reads CASSLAREQYF. The DNA of the CDR3 is TGTGCCAGCAGCTTGGCCCGGGAGCAGTACTTC. The genes are TRBV5-5 and TRBJ2-7; D is ambiguous. Germline V CDR1 and CDR2: SGHKS, YYEKEE (reference sequence). V lost 0 bases and J 7 bases, leaving 5 bases between the germline ends. The CDR3 covers 11 residues.

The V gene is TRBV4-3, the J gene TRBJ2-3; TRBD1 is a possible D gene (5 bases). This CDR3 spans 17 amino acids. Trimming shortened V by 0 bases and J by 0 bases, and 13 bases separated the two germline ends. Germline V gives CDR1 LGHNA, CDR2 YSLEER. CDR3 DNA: TGCGCCAGCAGCCAAGATGGGGCAGGCACTAGCACAGATACGCAGTATTTT. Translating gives CASSQDGAGTSTDTQYF.

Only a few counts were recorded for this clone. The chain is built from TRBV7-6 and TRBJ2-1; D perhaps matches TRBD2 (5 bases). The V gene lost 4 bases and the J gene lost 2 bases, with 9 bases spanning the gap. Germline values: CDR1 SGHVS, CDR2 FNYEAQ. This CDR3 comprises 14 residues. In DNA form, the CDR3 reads TGTGCCAGCAGCTACGGACTCGCCTACAATGAGCAGTTCTTC. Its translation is CASSYGLAYNEQFF.

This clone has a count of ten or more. CDR3 residues: CASSFGRGGGTQYF. For the CDR3, the DNA is TGTGCCAGCAGTTTTGGTCGGGGGGGAGGGACCCAGTACTTC. The rearrangement links TRBV27 to TRBJ2-5; TRBD2 matches 8 bases. The CDR3 has 14 amino acids. Losses at the gene ends were 3 bases for V and 7 bases for J; bases not matched to a gene: 7. Germline V lookup: CDR1 MNHEY, CDR2 SMNVEV (reference sequence).

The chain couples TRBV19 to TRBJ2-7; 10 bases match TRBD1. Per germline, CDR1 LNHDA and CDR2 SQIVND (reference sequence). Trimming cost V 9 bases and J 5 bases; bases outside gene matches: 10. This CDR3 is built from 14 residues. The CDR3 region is CASRADRGRDEQYF. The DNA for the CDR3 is TGTGCCAGCCGCGCTGACAGGGGGCGCGACGAGCAGTACTTC.

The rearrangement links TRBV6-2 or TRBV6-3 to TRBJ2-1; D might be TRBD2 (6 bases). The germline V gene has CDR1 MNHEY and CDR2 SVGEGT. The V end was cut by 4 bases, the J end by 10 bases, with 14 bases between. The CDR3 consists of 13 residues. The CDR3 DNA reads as TGTGCCAGCAGTTCCAGGACGGAGGGGGAGCAGTTCTTC. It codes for CASSSRTEGEQFF.

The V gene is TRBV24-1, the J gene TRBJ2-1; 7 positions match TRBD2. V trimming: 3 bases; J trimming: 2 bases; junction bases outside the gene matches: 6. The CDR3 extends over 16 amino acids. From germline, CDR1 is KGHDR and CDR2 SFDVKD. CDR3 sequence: CATSDPRGNTYNEQFF. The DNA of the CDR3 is TGTGCCACCAGTGATCCGCGGGGGAACACCTACAATGAGCAGTTCTTC.

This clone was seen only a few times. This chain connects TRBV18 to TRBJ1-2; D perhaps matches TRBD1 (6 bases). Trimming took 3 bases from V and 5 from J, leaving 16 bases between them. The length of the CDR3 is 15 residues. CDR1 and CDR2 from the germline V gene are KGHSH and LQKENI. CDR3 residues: CASSPSAGAGYGYTF. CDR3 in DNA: TGTGCCAGCTCACCGTCCGCAGGGGCCGGTTATGGCTACACCTTC.

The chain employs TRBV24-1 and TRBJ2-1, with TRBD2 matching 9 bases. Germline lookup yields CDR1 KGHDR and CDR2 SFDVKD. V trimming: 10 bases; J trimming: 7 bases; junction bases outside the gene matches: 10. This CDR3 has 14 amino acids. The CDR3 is CATSGSGRSNEQFF. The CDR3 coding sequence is TGTGCCACATCCGGGAGCGGGAGGTCGAATGAGCAGTTCTTC.

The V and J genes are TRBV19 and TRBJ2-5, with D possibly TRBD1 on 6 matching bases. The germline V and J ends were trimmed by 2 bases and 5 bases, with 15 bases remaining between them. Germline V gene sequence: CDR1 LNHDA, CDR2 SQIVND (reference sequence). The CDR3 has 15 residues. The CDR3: CASSIPGKGEETQYF. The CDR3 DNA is TGTGCCAGTAGTATACCGGGTAAGGGGGAGGAGACCCAGTACTTC.

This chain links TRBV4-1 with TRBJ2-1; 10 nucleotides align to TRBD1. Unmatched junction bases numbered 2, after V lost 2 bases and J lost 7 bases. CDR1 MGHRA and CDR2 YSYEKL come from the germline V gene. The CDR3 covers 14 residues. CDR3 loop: CASSQPGQGNEQFF. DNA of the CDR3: TGCGCCAGCAGCCAACCGGGACAGGGGAATGAGCAGTTCTTC.

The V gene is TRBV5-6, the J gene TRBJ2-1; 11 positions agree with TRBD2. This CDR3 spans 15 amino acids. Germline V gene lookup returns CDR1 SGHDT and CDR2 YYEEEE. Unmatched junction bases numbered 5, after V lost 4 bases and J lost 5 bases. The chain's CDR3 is CASSRTTSGNNEQFF. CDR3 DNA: TGTGCCAGCAGCCGTACGACTAGCGGGAACAATGAGCAGTTCTTC.

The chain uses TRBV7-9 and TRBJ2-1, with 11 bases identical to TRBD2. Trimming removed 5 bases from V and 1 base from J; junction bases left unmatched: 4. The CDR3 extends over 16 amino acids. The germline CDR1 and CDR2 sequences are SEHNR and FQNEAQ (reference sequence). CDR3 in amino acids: CASSTLAGASYNEQFF. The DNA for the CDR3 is TGTGCCAGCAGCACACTAGCGGGAGCTTCCTACAATGAGCAGTTCTTC.

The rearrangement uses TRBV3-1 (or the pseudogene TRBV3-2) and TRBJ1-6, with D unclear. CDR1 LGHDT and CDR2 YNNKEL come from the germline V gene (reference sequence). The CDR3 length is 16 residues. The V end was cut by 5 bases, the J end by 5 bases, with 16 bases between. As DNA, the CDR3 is TGTGCCAGCAGCGATCGGTTTCCCATTCATAATTCACCCCTCCACTTT. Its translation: CASSDRFPIHNSPLHF.

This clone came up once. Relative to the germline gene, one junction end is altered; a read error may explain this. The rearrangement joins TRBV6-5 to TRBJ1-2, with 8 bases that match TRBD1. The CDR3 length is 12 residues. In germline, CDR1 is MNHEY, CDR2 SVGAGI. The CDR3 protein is CASSYSGWDRNF. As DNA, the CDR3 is TGTGCCAGCAGTTACTCGGGCTGGGACAGGAACTTC.

CDR3 sequence reads: CASSQNGPGLAGGPAGELFF. The CDR3 nucleotides read TGTGCCAGCAGTCAAAACGGTCCGGGACTAGCGGGAGGGCCCGCCGGGGAGCTGTTTTTT. The V call is TRBV27, the J call TRBJ2-2; 16 bases fit TRBD2. CDR3 length: 20 residues. Unmatched junction bases numbered 15, after V lost 5 bases and J lost 6 bases. CDR1 MNHEY and CDR2 SMNVEV come from the germline V gene (reference sequence).

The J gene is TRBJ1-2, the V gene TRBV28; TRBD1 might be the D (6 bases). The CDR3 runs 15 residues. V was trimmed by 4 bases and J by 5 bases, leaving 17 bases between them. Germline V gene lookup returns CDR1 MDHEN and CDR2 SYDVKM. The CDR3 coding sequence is TGTGCCAGCAGTTCATCCCCCGGGACACATTATGGCTACACCTTC. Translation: CASSSSPGTHYGYTF.

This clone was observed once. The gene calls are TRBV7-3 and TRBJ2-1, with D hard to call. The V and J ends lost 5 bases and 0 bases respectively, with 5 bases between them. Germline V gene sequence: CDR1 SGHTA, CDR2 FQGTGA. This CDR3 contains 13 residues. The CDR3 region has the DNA TGTGCCAGCAGCCCGAGCTCCTACAATGAGCAGTTCTTC. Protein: CASSPSSYNEQFF.

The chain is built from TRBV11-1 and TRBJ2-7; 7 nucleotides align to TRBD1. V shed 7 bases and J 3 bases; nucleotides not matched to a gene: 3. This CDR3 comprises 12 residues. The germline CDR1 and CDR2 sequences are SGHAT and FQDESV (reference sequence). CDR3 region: CASTRTGYEQYF. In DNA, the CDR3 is TGTGCCAGCACCAGGACAGGCTACGAGCAGTACTTC.

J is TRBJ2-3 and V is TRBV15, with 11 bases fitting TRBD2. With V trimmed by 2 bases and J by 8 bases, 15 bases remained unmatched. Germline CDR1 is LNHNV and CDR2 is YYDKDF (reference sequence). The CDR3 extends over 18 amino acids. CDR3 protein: CATSRLSGRAPISGTQYF. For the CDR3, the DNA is TGTGCCACCAGCAGACTTAGCGGGAGGGCCCCTATATCGGGTACGCAGTATTTT.